Listed below are T cell receptor beta chains from one sample, sequenced in a study of vaccination and CD4 T cells after COVID-19. Antigens for these TCRs are unknown. TCRdb analysed the PCR reads with MiXCR anew, one entry per CDR3 protein. The table shows several thousand distinct CDR3 sequences, with approximately 70% occurring only once. The sequencing here drew on cultured CD4+ T cells from blood, taken after SARS-CoV-2 vaccination. All receptors come from a human donor with COVID-19. Each CDR3 is given with its conserved first and last residue.

len,v_gene,j_gene,CDR3aa
14,TRBV10-1,TRBJ1-1,CASSWGQMNTEAFF
13,TRBV24-1,TRBJ1-5,CATSEPGNQPQHF
13,TRBV5-4,TRBJ2-7,CATQDRAIHEQYF
11,TRBV20-1,TRBJ1-2,CSASFRGGYTF
15,TRBV6-2/TRBV6-3,TRBJ1-1,CASSYSGRMNTEAFF
15,TRBV5-1,TRBJ2-5,CASSLDIGGVETQYF
19,TRBV7-6,TRBJ2-3,CASSSSAASGGASTDTQYF
16,TRBV4-3,TRBJ2-3,CASSQDGRGRTDTQYF
14,TRBV6-2/TRBV6-3,TRBJ2-5,CASSSPGGYETQYF
14,TRBV20-1,TRBJ2-7,CSARDGTGGYEQYF
16,TRBV2,TRBJ1-5,CASSENVGGGNQPQHF
14,TRBV20-1,TRBJ1-3,CSARGQLSGNTIYF
14,TRBV7-8,TRBJ1-1,CASSPRTAAHEAFF
14,TRBV20-1,TRBJ1-1,CSARTPGVKARAFF
15,TRBV6-1,TRBJ2-2,CASSEVGGKTGELFF
14,TRBV5-1,TRBJ1-6,CASSLEGNNSPLHF
14,TRBV7-9,TRBJ2-3,CASSYLGGADTQYF